The clone carrying this T cell receptor (beta chain) was seen just once. The entry originates in a study of neurological immune-mediated disorders. Time point noted: longitudinal time-point 2. 2 million unsorted PBMCs were stored in RNAlater at -80 °C before RNA extraction. cDNA was made by 5'RACE with 10-nucleotide random UMIs. TCRdb reprocessed the 5' RACE reads via MiXCR and lists one record per CDR3 protein. The data hold 40,000 to 60,000 distinct CDR3 sequences, with 10% to 15% observed a single time. Germline CDR1 is SQVTM and CDR2 is ANQGSEA. The CDR3 runs 13 residues. The rearrangement uses TRBV29-1 and TRBJ1-3, with a possible D match to TRBD1 (5 bases). Sequenced material: PBMCs. This receptor was obtained from a male donor with HTLV-1-associated myelopathy (HAM/TSP). The CDR3, as DNA: TGCAGTGGGGGATTAGGGGCTGGAAACACCATATATTTT. Its protein is CSGGLGAGNTIYF.